The 29 T cell receptor beta chains listed next were all sequenced from one sample in a study of shared clonotypes between healthy human individuals (dated by TCRdb to the early 2020s). Library construction relied on the immunoSEQ multiplex PCR assay. TCRdb stores this immuneACCESS table with in-frame sequences only. Part of the clones is absent; in the studies checked, under half of the shortfall reflects unresolved V genes, and no reason is known for the rest. Across this sample there are approximately 2,300,000 clones, with just under 95% seen only once. Jointly, the top ten make up approximately 0.41% of the sample. Sequenced: naive CD4+ T cells from PBMCs. Per the publication, the cell subset or site label means: CD45RA+ positively selected. The source of these receptors is a man aged 18 to 30 in good health. Some clones in this sample may be carry-over from other donors' samples.

The V and J genes are TRBV19 and TRBJ2-1; D gene ambiguous. V was shortened by 3 bases and J by 1 base, with 13 bases between the two germline ends. The CDR3 is made up of 16 amino acids. The V gene's germline CDR1 is LNHDA and CDR2 SQIVND (reference sequence). CDR3 in amino acids: CASSILGLGSYNEQFF. The CDR3 DNA sequence: TGTGCCAGTAGTATCCTCGGCTTAGGTTCCTACAATGAGCAGTTCTTC.

The chain employs TRBV5-4 and TRBJ2-5; maybe TRBD2 (6 bases). The CDR3 has 14 residues. Germline V lookup: CDR1 SGHNT, CDR2 YYREEE (reference sequence). V lost 4 bases and J lost 10, with 20 bases in between. The DNA for the CDR3 is TGTGCCAGCAGCGGGGTGGCCCCGCCGGGGGACCAGTACTTC. Its translation: CASSGVAPPGDQYF.

This sequence joins TRBV7-9 and TRBJ1-5; weak D call: TRBD1 (5 bases). This CDR3 has 15 residues. Germline CDR1 and CDR2: SEHNR and FQNEAQ (reference sequence). The V and J ends lost 5 bases and 0 bases respectively, with 11 bases between them. CDR3 sequence: CASSPGRDSNQPQHF. CDR3 nucleotide sequence: TGTGCCAGCAGCCCGGGACGGGATAGCAATCAGCCCCAGCATTTT.

The rearrangement joins TRBV2 to TRBJ2-1; 7 bases agree with TRBD1. Germline values: CDR1 SNHLY, CDR2 FYNNEI. Unmatched junction bases numbered 9, after V lost 7 bases and J lost 6 bases. This CDR3 is 14 amino acids long. This chain's CDR3 is CASNRQGVGNEQFF. The CDR3 DNA is TGTGCCAGCAATCGACAGGGTGTAGGCAATGAGCAGTTCTTC.

Points on this clone: In the same sample, other DNA sequences code for this CDR3. The rearrangement joins TRBV28 to TRBJ1-3; the D gene is possibly TRBD1 (5 bases). CDR1 is MDHEN, CDR2 SYDVKM, per germline. The CDR3 length is 13 residues. Trimming removed 6 bases from V and 1 base from J, with 7 bases in between. The CDR3 spells CASSQGSGNTIYF. CDR3 DNA sequence: TGTGCCAGCAGCCAGGGTTCTGGAAACACCATATATTTT.

This clone came up once. In the same sample, other DNA sequences code for this CDR3. V is TRBV5-1 and J is TRBJ2-2; a possible D gene is TRBD1 (6 bases). V was pared by 4 bases and J by 6 bases, with 7 bases between. Germline CDR1 reads SGHRS; CDR2 reads YFSETQ. This CDR3 spans 12 amino acids. The CDR3 DNA reads as TGCGCCAGCAGCCCAGGGGCCGGGGAGCTGTTTTTT. It codes for CASSPGAGELFF. The complete variable domain, with remaining parts taken from reference TRBV5-1 and TRBJ2-2, reads KAGVTQTPRYLIKTRGQQVTLSCSPISGHRSVSWYQQTPGQGLQFLFEYFSETQRNKGNFPGRFSGRQFSNSRSEMNVSTLELGDSALYLCASSPGAGELFFGEGSRLTVL.

J is TRBJ1-5 and V is TRBV10-2, with 7 nucleotides matching TRBD1. CDR3 length equals 12 residues. Germline V lookup: CDR1 WSHSY, CDR2 SAAADI. The V segment lost 8 bases and the J segment 3 bases; nucleotides outside the gene matches: 1. CDR3 nucleotide sequence: TGCGCCAGCGGGACAGTCAATCAGCCCCAGCATTTT. This sequence encodes CASGTVNQPQHF.

The CDR3 DNA sequence: TGCGCCAGCAGCCCTCGGACAGATCCGAACTATGGCTACACCTTC. Translation: CASSPRTDPNYGYTF. V and J are TRBV5-1 and TRBJ1-2, with D perhaps matching TRBD1 (6 bases). CDR1 is SGHRS and CDR2 is YFSETQ in the germline V gene. CDR3 length: 15 residues. V was pared by 4 bases and J by 2 bases, with 15 bases between.

The V and J genes are TRBV7-9 and TRBJ1-2, with 11 bases lining up with TRBD1. Trimming at V came to 5 bases and at J to 4 bases, leaving 15 bases not matched to a gene. This CDR3 region has 18 residues. Germline V gives CDR1 SEHNR, CDR2 FQNEAQ (reference sequence). DNA for the CDR3: TGTGCCAGCAGCACTCCCCCTAGGGGGACAGGGGGGAGCTATGGCTACACCTTC. Translation gives CASSTPPRGTGGSYGYTF.

As for this clone: Distinct nucleotide sequences in the sample also encode this CDR3. The gene calls are TRBV2 and TRBJ2-7; D is possibly TRBD1 (5 bases). Germline V gene data show CDR1 as SNHLY and CDR2 as FYNNEI. Trimming took off 2 bases at V and 3 bases at J, with 11 bases between the two ends. The length of the CDR3 is 14 residues. The chain's CDR3 is CASSERQMSYEQYF. The CDR3 DNA is TGTGCCAGCAGTGAAAGACAGATGAGCTACGAGCAGTACTTC.

The chain links TRBV27 to TRBJ2-3; 10 positions match TRBD2. Germline-derived CDR1 and CDR2 are MNHEY and SMNVEV (reference sequence). Trimming cost V 3 bases and J 4 bases; bases outside gene matches: 4. The CDR3 runs 15 residues. The CDR3, as DNA: TGTGCCAGCAGTTTCACTAGCGGGACCGCAGATACGCAGTATTTT. It codes for CASSFTSGTADTQYF.

This chain connects TRBV27 to TRBJ2-7; D is possibly TRBD1 or TRBD2 (5 bases each). The CDR3 has 14 residues. The germline V and J ends were trimmed by 3 bases and 2 bases, with 11 bases remaining between them. Germline V lookup: CDR1 MNHEY, CDR2 SMNVEV (reference sequence). This CDR3 is CASSFRDVAYEQYF. The DNA of the CDR3 is TGTGCCAGCAGTTTCAGGGACGTCGCCTACGAGCAGTACTTC.

In regard to this clone: Other nucleotide sequences from this sample produce the same CDR3. The V and J genes are TRBV28 and TRBJ2-7; D unresolved. There are 11 residues in the CDR3. The V gene's germline CDR1 is MDHEN and CDR2 SYDVKM. Trimming removed 5 bases at V and 3 bases at J, with 5 bases between. CDR3 sequence: CASSTNYEQYF. Here the CDR3 DNA reads TGTGCCAGCAGTACAAACTACGAGCAGTACTTC.

This chain joins TRBV6-1 and TRBJ2-1; no firm D call. The V end lost 7 bases, the J end lost 3 bases, and 4 bases lay between the germline ends. The length of the CDR3 is 11 residues. Germline assignment: CDR1 MNHNS and CDR2 SASEGT. CDR3 protein: CASTNYNEQFF. CDR3 DNA: TGTGCCAGCACTAACTACAATGAGCAGTTCTTC.

The rearrangement uses TRBV27 and TRBJ2-1; 8 positions agree with TRBD2. CDR3 length equals 15 residues. V lost 6 bases to trimming and J lost 7 bases; unmatched junction nucleotides: 11. Germline V CDR1 and CDR2: MNHEY, SMNVEV (reference sequence). CDR3: CASRSLSGSLNEQFF. The CDR3, as DNA: TGTGCCAGCAGAAGTTTGAGCGGGAGTCTTAATGAGCAGTTCTTC.

In DNA form, the CDR3 reads TGTGCCAGCAGTGAAGCGGGGGGACTGGGGGGCACCATATATTTT. It encodes CASSEAGGLGGTIYF. The chain uses TRBV6-1 and TRBJ1-3; perhaps TRBD1 as D (5 bases). The V gene lost 0 bases and the J gene lost 9 bases, with 15 bases spanning the gap. This CDR3 region has 15 residues. Germline CDR1 and CDR2: MNHNS and SASEGT.

This sequence joins TRBV6-5 and TRBJ2-7; the match to TRBD2 covers 9 bases. Germline loops: CDR1 MNHEY, CDR2 SVGAGI. The CDR3 consists of 16 residues. Trimming cost V 2 bases and J 2 bases; bases outside gene matches: 7. The CDR3 bases are TGTGCCAGCAGTTACGGTTTCCGGACTAGCGCCTACGAGCAGTACTTC. Translating it yields CASSYGFRTSAYEQYF.

The J gene is TRBJ2-2, the V gene TRBV9; D uncertain. The germline V gene has CDR1 SGDLS and CDR2 YYNGEE. V lost 3 bases and J lost 3, with 9 bases in between. The CDR3 is made up of 14 amino acids. DNA of the CDR3: TGTGCCAGCAGCGGACGGACGTACACCGGGGAGCTGTTTTTT. This translates into CASSGRTYTGELFF.

The chain recombines TRBV19 with TRBJ1-1, with D unclear. Germline-derived CDR1 and CDR2 are LNHDA and SQIVND (reference sequence). The CDR3 runs 16 residues. V was clipped by 3 bases and J by 4 bases, with 18 bases between them. For the CDR3, the DNA is TGTGCCAGTAGTATGCCCCCCCCTTGGACGGGCACTGAAGCTTTCTTT. Amino acid sequence: CASSMPPPWTGTEAFF.

The genes are TRBV7-2 and TRBJ2-2, with D tentatively TRBD2 (5 bases). Deletions cut 2 bases from V and 5 bases from J, with 6 bases between. The CDR3 contains 13 residues. Per germline, CDR1 SGHTA and CDR2 FQGNSA. In DNA form, the CDR3 reads TGTGCCAGCAGCTTAACGGGGACCGGGGAGCTGTTTTTT. Translated: CASSLTGTGELFF.

The rearrangement links TRBV19 to TRBJ2-7; tentatively, D is TRBD1 (5 bases). The CDR3 runs to 14 residues. Germline lookup yields CDR1 LNHDA and CDR2 SQIVND (reference sequence). The ends were cut back, 2 bases at V and 2 bases at J, with 10 bases in the middle. The CDR3 bases are TGTGCCAGTAGTATACAGGGTCATCCCTACGAGCAGTACTTC. It yields the protein CASSIQGHPYEQYF.

The J gene is TRBJ1-2, the V gene TRBV5-4, with D tentatively TRBD1 (5 bases). From germline, CDR1 is SGHNT and CDR2 YYREEE (reference sequence). The germline V and J ends were trimmed by 4 bases and 4 bases, with 14 bases remaining between them. The CDR3 runs to 14 residues. The CDR3 is CASSHPLTVYGYTF. CDR3 nucleotide sequence: TGTGCCAGCAGCCACCCCTTGACAGTCTATGGCTACACCTTC.

This chain joins TRBV7-9 and TRBJ1-2; the match to TRBD1 covers 7 bases. Germline loops: CDR1 SEHNR, CDR2 FQNEAQ (reference sequence). V gave up 3 bases and J gave up 2 bases; unmatched junction bases: 3. There are 14 residues in the CDR3. For the CDR3, the DNA is TGTGCCAGCAGCTTTATGACAGGGAACTATGGCTACACCTTC. Translating it yields CASSFMTGNYGYTF.

The V and J genes are TRBV28 and TRBJ1-2, with D perhaps matching TRBD1 (5 bases). The ends were cut back, 3 bases at V and 4 bases at J, with 12 bases in the middle. CDR1 and CDR2 (germline): MDHEN, SYDVKM. This CDR3 comprises 14 residues. CDR3 in DNA: TGTGCCAGCAGTTTCGGGGCCAGTCCCTATGGCTACACCTTC. It is translated as CASSFGASPYGYTF.

This rearrangement joins TRBV11-3 to TRBJ2-7, with D uncertain. Trimming left V 4 bases short and J 1 base short, with 8 bases between. The CDR3 consists of 13 residues. Germline V lookup: CDR1 SGHNT, CDR2 YENEEA. CDR3 region: CASSYYRSYEQYF. CDR3 in DNA: TGTGCCAGCAGCTATTATCGGTCCTACGAGCAGTACTTC.

The chain employs TRBV27 and TRBJ2-1; weak D call: TRBD1 (6 bases). V lost 3 bases, J lost 9 bases, and 15 bases lay in between. The CDR3 is 14 residues long. CDR1 is MNHEY and CDR2 is SMNVEV in the germline V gene (reference sequence). For the CDR3, the DNA is TGTGCCAGCAGTTTTGGGGGCCTAGGGGGTGAGCAGTTCTTC. This translates into CASSFGGLGGEQFF.

V usage is TRBV14 and J usage is TRBJ2-3; TRBD1 matches 9 bases. V trimming: 0 bases; J trimming: 5 bases; junction bases outside the gene matches: 9. The CDR3 is made up of 17 amino acids. Germline V gene data show CDR1 as SGHDN and CDR2 as FVKESK. CDR3 residues: CASSQDLTGGRLDTQYF. The CDR3, as DNA: TGTGCCAGCAGCCAAGATTTGACAGGGGGAAGACTAGATACGCAGTATTTT. Variable domain in full (rest from reference TRBV14 and TRBJ2-3): EAGVTQFPSHSVIEKGQTVTLRCDPISGHDNLYWYRRVMGKEIKFLLHFVKESKQDESGMPNNRFLAERTGGTYSTLKVQPAELEDSGVYFCASSQDLTGGRLDTQYFGPGTRLTVL.

Points on this clone: Other nucleotide sequences from this sample produce the same CDR3. This sequence joins TRBV28 and TRBJ2-5; TRBD1 is a possible D gene (5 bases). V lost 4 bases, J lost 4 bases, and 10 bases lay in between. Germline values: CDR1 MDHEN, CDR2 SYDVKM. The CDR3 loop spans 13 amino acids. CDR3 sequence reads: CASSSTGRETQYF. In DNA form, the CDR3 reads TGTGCCAGCAGTTCTACAGGAAGAGAGACCCAGTACTTC.

The rearrangement uses TRBV28 and TRBJ2-6, with 8 bases identical to TRBD2. The CDR3 has 16 residues. Trimming cost V 4 bases and J 3 bases; bases outside gene matches: 5. Germline CDR1 reads MDHEN; CDR2 reads SYDVKM. CDR3 sequence reads: CASSSGGLYGANVLTF. The CDR3 coding sequence is TGTGCCAGCAGTTCGGGGGGGCTTTATGGGGCCAACGTCCTGACTTTC.